This T cell receptor (beta chain) originates from a study of blood T cell repertoires in COVID-19. Turning to the study itself: Some COVID-19 samples were acute and others convalescent; all came from the United States, Italy and Spain. Sources were T cells, B-cell-depleted T cells, or PBMCs; the material itself was cDNA or gDNA.

V dropped 10 bases and J dropped 1; count of bases not matched to a gene: 9. This CDR3 has 15 amino acids. Germline V gives CDR1 MNHEY, CDR2 SMNVEV (reference sequence). As handled by the study authors: Amplifying reference gene primers gave estimates of nucleated cell counts. The protocol was immunoSEQ multiplex PCR, while the TCRdb copy is restricted to in-frame clones and leaves out a portion. V, J and clone size are those of that table, while D and trimming were read from the DNA. Among over 55,000 clones listed, 75% to 95% were seen once. The count of this clone is one. This chain connects TRBV27 to TRBJ2-3; 9 bases are a match to TRBD2. The receptor's source is a man aged 60 to 69 with acute or convalescent COVID-19. Source material: peripheral blood. The CDR3 sequence is CATLPTSGRTDTQYF. The CDR3, as DNA: TGTGCCACCCTGCCGACTAGCGGACGCACAGATACGCAGTATTTT.